A single sample is the source of the 25 T cell receptor beta chains below, sequenced in a study of T cell responses to AZD1222 COVID-19 vaccine. TCRdb's copy holds only in-frame clones and misses some; the assay was immunoSEQ multiplex PCR. The table has about 170,000 clones, 87% seen once. The input for sequencing was peripheral blood, taken 28 days after the second AZD1222 dose. These receptors were taken from an adult who received the AZD1222 COVID-19 vaccine.

The rearrangement links TRBV19 to TRBJ2-7; 7 bases are shared with TRBD2. This CDR3 spans 12 amino acids. The ends lost 8 bases at V and 6 bases at J; junction bases unmatched: 7. Germline values: CDR1 LNHDA, CDR2 SQIVND (reference sequence). For the CDR3, the DNA is TGTGCCAGTCGGACTAGTTACTCCGAGCAGTACTTC. The encoded protein is CASRTSYSEQYF. Looking up the rest from reference TRBV19 and TRBJ2-7 gives the full variable domain: DGGITQSPKYLFRKEGQNVTLSCEQNLNHDAMYWYRQDPGQGLRLIYYSQIVNDFQKGDIAEGYSVSREKKESFPLTVTSAQKNPTAFYLCASRTSYSEQYFGPGTRLTVT.

This sequence joins TRBV20-1 and TRBJ1-2; D is unresolved. This CDR3 has 11 residues. Deletions cut 6 bases from V and 2 bases from J, with 7 bases between. CDR1 and CDR2 from the germline V gene are DFQATT and SNEGSKA (reference sequence). The CDR3 DNA reads TGCAGTGCCGACCAAAACTATGGCTACACCTTC. Translation gives CSADQNYGYTF.

CDR3 bases: TGTGCCAGCAGTTCACTCAGGGGTGGCACTGAAGCTTTCTTT. It specifies CASSSLRGGTEAFF. The chain couples TRBV2 to TRBJ1-1; possible D gene TRBD1, 6 bases. The germline gives CDR1 SNHLY, CDR2 FYNNEI. The CDR3 loop spans 14 amino acids. V dropped 5 bases and J dropped 4 bases, with 14 bases sitting between them.

The chain couples TRBV20-1 to TRBJ2-5, with 7 bases identical to TRBD1. V was clipped by 6 bases and J by 5 bases; unmatched bases: 3. Germline CDR1 reads DFQATT; CDR2 reads SNEGSKA (reference sequence). The CDR3 sequence is 11 residues long. CDR3 nucleotides: TGCAGTGCCGACAGGGAGGAGACCCAGTACTTC. This encodes CSADREETQYF.

The chain recombines TRBV10-2 with TRBJ2-2; D unclear. Trimming pared 5 bases from V and 0 bases from J, leaving 10 bases between. Germline CDR1 WSHSY, CDR2 SAAADI. This CDR3 is 15 amino acids long. For the CDR3, the DNA is TGCGCCAGCAGTACGTACAGATCGAACACCGGGGAGCTGTTTTTT. Its protein is CASSTYRSNTGELFF.

This chain links TRBV7-2 with TRBJ1-3; D call uncertain. The germline V gene has CDR1 SGHTA and CDR2 FQGNSA. V gave up 1 base and J gave up 0 bases, with 7 bases separating them. The CDR3 contains 15 residues. The CDR3 DNA reads TGTGCCAGCAGCTTAGATAGACCCTCTGGAAACACCATATATTTT. Encoded protein: CASSLDRPSGNTIYF.

The rearrangement links TRBV2 to TRBJ2-6; D is undetermined. Trimming pared 8 bases from V and 2 bases from J, leaving 7 bases between. CDR1 is SNHLY, CDR2 FYNNEI, per germline. This CDR3 has 13 amino acids. The CDR3 nucleotides read TGTGCCAGCGAAGAGGCTGGGGCCAACGTCCTGACTTTC. Its translation is CASEEAGANVLTF.

This chain joins TRBV6-5 and TRBJ2-7; unclear D gene. Trimming cost V 0 bases and J 5 bases, with 11 bases left between them. The CDR3 totals 14 residues. Germline V gene sequence: CDR1 MNHEY, CDR2 SVGAGI. Here the CDR3 reads CASSYSMSANEQYF. CDR3 nucleotide sequence: TGTGCCAGCAGTTACTCGATGTCGGCTAACGAGCAGTACTTC.

The chain carries TRBV10-3 and TRBJ1-3, with D unresolved. V lost 0 bases to trimming and J lost 0 bases, with 12 bases between them. This CDR3 spans 17 amino acids. Germline loops: CDR1 ENHRY, CDR2 SYGVKD. The CDR3 DNA reads as TGTGCCATCAGTGAGTCGCGGACGCAGGACTCTGGAAACACCATATATTTT. Encoded protein: CAISESRTQDSGNTIYF.

The genes are TRBV7-8 and TRBJ1-6; maybe TRBD1 (5 bases). V was clipped by 5 bases and J by 14 bases, with 10 bases between them. Germline assignment: CDR1 SGHVS and CDR2 FQNEAQ. The CDR3 extends over 11 amino acids. This CDR3 is CASSLRDALHF. CDR3 sequence (DNA): TGTGCCAGCAGCCTCCGGGACGCCCTCCACTTT.

This chain connects TRBV5-4 to TRBJ2-7, with 11 bases that match TRBD2. Trimming cost V 1 base and J 4 bases; bases outside gene matches: 10. The CDR3 contains 17 residues. Germline values: CDR1 SGHNT, CDR2 YYREEE (reference sequence). Here the CDR3 reads CASSLSTSGGGRYEQYF. CDR3 sequence (DNA): TGTGCCAGCAGCTTGTCTACTAGCGGGGGTGGGAGGTACGAGCAGTACTTC. The full variable domain, with the rest looked up from reference TRBV5-4 and TRBJ2-7, is ETGVTQSPTHLIKTRGQQVTLRCSSQSGHNTVSWYQQALGQGPQFIFQYYREEENGRGNFPPRFSGLQFPNYSSELNVNALELDDSALYLCASSLSTSGGGRYEQYFGPGTRLTVT.

The gene calls are TRBV6-2 or TRBV6-3 and TRBJ2-5; D perhaps matches TRBD2 (6 bases). Germline V gene data show CDR1 as MNHEY and CDR2 as SVGEGT. The V gene lost 3 bases and the J gene lost 3 bases, with 11 bases spanning the gap. The CDR3 has 14 residues. For the CDR3, the DNA is TGTGCCAGCAGTTATATCCCGGGGGAAGAGACCCAGTACTTC. This gives the protein CASSYIPGEETQYF.

The gene calls are TRBV6-5 and TRBJ1-4; a weak D match, TRBD1 (5 bases). With 6 bases removed from V and 7 bases from J, the gap between germline ends came to 15 bases. The CDR3 length is 14 residues. Per germline, CDR1 MNHEY and CDR2 SVGAGI. The CDR3 coding sequence is TGTGCCAGCAGCCCCGGGAGGGGTGGTGAAAAACTGTTTTTT. Amino acid sequence: CASSPGRGGEKLFF.

The V and J genes are TRBV5-1 and TRBJ2-1, with 10 bases identical to TRBD2. Trimming at V came to 0 bases and at J to 8 bases, leaving 5 bases not matched to a gene. Germline CDR1 SGHRS, CDR2 YFSETQ. The CDR3 is made up of 15 amino acids. The CDR3 nucleotides read TGCGCCAGCAGCTTGGCGTGGACTAGCGGAGATGAGCAGTTCTTC. Amino acids: CASSLAWTSGDEQFF.

This chain joins TRBV10-3 and TRBJ2-7, with 9 positions matching TRBD1. CDR1 and CDR2 from the germline V gene are ENHRY and SYGVKD. Unmatched junction bases numbered 6, after V lost 3 bases and J lost 3 bases. This CDR3 is 15 amino acids long. As DNA, the CDR3 is TGTGCCATCAGTGAAAGGAGGACAGGGGACTACGAGCAGTACTTC. Residues: CAISERRTGDYEQYF.

The CDR3 DNA reads TGTGCCAGCAGTAAAGCTTATAGCAATCAGCCCCAGCATTTT. Translating gives CASSKAYSNQPQHF. V gene TRBV3-1 (or the pseudogene TRBV3-2) combines with J gene TRBJ1-5; unclear D gene. Per the germline V gene, CDR1 is LGHDT and CDR2 is YNNKEL (reference sequence). V lost 6 bases and J 0 bases, leaving 9 bases between the germline ends. This CDR3 spans 14 amino acids.

The genes are TRBV5-4 and TRBJ1-2; the match to TRBD1 covers 10 bases. The CDR3 covers 14 residues. Germline-derived CDR1 and CDR2 are SGHNT and YYREEE (reference sequence). Unmatched junction bases numbered 3, after V lost 2 bases and J lost 5 bases. Written as DNA, the CDR3 is TGTGCCAGCAGCTTTGACAGGGGGCGGTATGGCTACACCTTC. Translation: CASSFDRGRYGYTF. Complete variable domain (other parts from reference TRBV5-4 and TRBJ1-2): ETGVTQSPTHLIKTRGQQVTLRCSSQSGHNTVSWYQQALGQGPQFIFQYYREEENGRGNFPPRFSGLQFPNYSSELNVNALELDDSALYLCASSFDRGRYGYTFGSGTRLTVV.

This chain joins TRBV4-1 and TRBJ2-7; TRBD2 matches at 7 bases. With 3 bases clipped from V and 7 bases from J, the junction kept 6 bases outside the gene matches. Germline V gene sequence: CDR1 MGHRA, CDR2 YSYEKL. The length of the CDR3 is 13 residues. The chain's CDR3 is CASSQVGGVEQYF. Written as DNA, the CDR3 is TGCGCCAGCAGCCAGGTGGGGGGGGTTGAGCAGTACTTC.

V gene TRBV18 combines with J gene TRBJ2-5, with unresolved D. Trimming removed 6 bases from V and 0 bases from J, with 8 bases in between. Germline CDR1 is KGHSH and CDR2 is LQKENI. The CDR3 has 13 amino acids. Written as DNA, the CDR3 is TGTGCCAGCTCCCTGGTGGACCAAGAGACCCAGTACTTC. Translation gives CASSLVDQETQYF.

The chain joins TRBV11-3 to TRBJ1-1; D not resolved. The CDR3 has 13 amino acids. V gave up 5 bases and J gave up 3 bases, with 10 bases separating them. The V gene's germline CDR1 is SGHNT and CDR2 YENEEA. The CDR3 sequence is CASSLRGDTEAFF. In DNA form, the CDR3 reads TGTGCCAGCAGCCTGCGAGGAGACACTGAAGCTTTCTTT.

The V and J genes are TRBV4-1 and TRBJ1-5, with 7 bases fitting TRBD1. The V segment lost 1 base and the J segment 7 bases; nucleotides outside the gene matches: 7. The CDR3 totals 15 residues. The germline V gene has CDR1 MGHRA and CDR2 YSYEKL. CDR3 in DNA: TGCGCCAGCAGCCAAGGTAGCAGGGGGGGACAGCCCCAGCATTTT. Its protein product is CASSQGSRGGQPQHF.

The chain is built from TRBV2 and TRBJ1-2; perhaps TRBD1 as D (5 bases). The CDR3 is 14 residues long. V dropped 2 bases and J dropped 4 bases, with 11 bases sitting between them. Per the germline V gene, CDR1 is SNHLY and CDR2 is FYNNEI. CDR3 amino acids: CASSELTGPYGYTF. The CDR3 bases are TGTGCCAGCAGTGAATTAACAGGCCCCTATGGCTACACCTTC.

This chain joins TRBV19 and TRBJ2-7; TRBD1 matches 12 bases. This CDR3 spans 14 amino acids. Germline V gives CDR1 LNHDA, CDR2 SQIVND (reference sequence). Germline trimming cut 4 bases from V and 6 bases from J; bases unmatched to any gene: 4. The CDR3 spells CASSRDRGRAEQYF. The CDR3 DNA sequence: TGTGCCAGTAGTAGGGACAGGGGGCGAGCCGAGCAGTACTTC.

The rearrangement uses TRBV7-6 and TRBJ1-1; 8 nucleotides align to TRBD1. The CDR3 loop spans 15 amino acids. V lost 1 base to trimming and J lost 5 bases; unmatched junction nucleotides: 6. The V gene's germline CDR1 is SGHVS and CDR2 FNYEAQ. The CDR3 sequence is CASSLGRQGMTEAFF. The CDR3 region has the DNA TGTGCCAGCAGCTTAGGTCGACAGGGGATGACTGAAGCTTTCTTT.

The gene calls are TRBV7-9 and TRBJ2-3; 11 nucleotides agree with TRBD1. Germline V gene sequence: CDR1 SEHNR, CDR2 FQNEAQ (reference sequence). V trimming: 4 bases; J trimming: 4 bases; junction bases outside the gene matches: 4. The CDR3 is made up of 15 amino acids. CDR3: CASSWTGGSADTQYF. CDR3 coding DNA: TGTGCCAGCAGCTGGACAGGGGGCAGCGCAGATACGCAGTATTTT.